Below, 19 T cell receptor beta chains from the same sample are listed, as sequenced in a study of cytomegalovirus exposure and HLA in healthy donors. The PCR ran on 60 Vbeta and 13 Jbeta primers. Data came from immunoSEQ multiplex PCR; TCRdb stores just in-frame clones and leaves some out. The sample includes about 200,000 clones, roughly 79% of them seen just once. The sequenced material came from PBMCs. All receptors come from a man aged 30 to 45 in good health and CMV-seronegative.

The J gene is TRBJ2-7, the V gene TRBV7-9; D may be TRBD2 (7 bases). Germline assignment: CDR1 SEHNR and CDR2 FQNEAQ (reference sequence). This CDR3 has 18 residues. The V gene lost 5 bases and the J gene lost 3 bases, with 26 bases spanning the gap. CDR3 DNA sequence: TGTGCCAGCAGCCGCGGGGGCGGTGTCGGGAAAAGGGACTACGAGCAGTACTTC. This gives the protein CASSRGGGVGKRDYEQYF.

The chain combines TRBV10-2 with TRBJ1-1; 7 bases are shared with TRBD1. The CDR3 contains 12 residues. The junction had 5 bases not matched to a gene; V was cut back by 8 bases and J by 5 bases. Per germline, CDR1 WSHSY and CDR2 SAAADI. The CDR3 is CASQGDGTEAFF. The CDR3 bases are TGCGCCAGCCAGGGGGATGGGACTGAAGCTTTCTTT.

J is TRBJ2-3 and V is TRBV9, with TRBD2 matching over 13 bases. V lost 4 bases to trimming and J lost 8 bases; unmatched junction nucleotides: 4. The CDR3 has 14 amino acids. Germline V gene data show CDR1 as SGDLS and CDR2 as YYNGEE. The CDR3 DNA is TGTGCCAGCAGCCTCCGGACTAGCGGGAGTACGCAGTATTTT. Encoded protein: CASSLRTSGSTQYF. Full variable domain (missing parts from reference TRBV9 and TRBJ2-3): DSGVTQTPKHLITATGQRVTLRCSPRSGDLSVYWYQQSLDQGLQFLIQYYNGEERAKGNILERFSAQQFPDLHSELNLSSLELGDSALYFCASSLRTSGSTQYFGPGTRLTVL.

The chain links TRBV4-1 to TRBJ2-7; D is ambiguous. With 0 bases removed from V and 2 bases from J, the gap between germline ends came to 8 bases. The CDR3 totals 14 residues. CDR1 is MGHRA and CDR2 is YSYEKL in the germline V gene. The CDR3 DNA reads TGCGCCAGCAGCCAAGACCGACAAGCCTACGAGCAGTACTTC. Protein product: CASSQDRQAYEQYF.

This clone showed up just a few times. The rearrangement links TRBV29-1 to TRBJ2-1; a weak D match, TRBD2 (6 bases). The V end was cut by 4 bases, the J end by 0 bases, with 13 bases between. There are 15 residues in the CDR3. CDR1 is SQVTM, CDR2 ANQGSEA, per germline. CDR3 residues: CSVVSETSSYNEQFF. Written as DNA, the CDR3 is TGCAGCGTTGTGTCCGAGACTAGCTCCTACAATGAGCAGTTCTTC.

The V call is TRBV7-9, the J call TRBJ2-1; 8 nucleotides line up with TRBD1. Germline V CDR1 and CDR2: SEHNR, FQNEAQ (reference sequence). CDR3 length: 11 amino acids. The junction had 6 bases not matched to a gene; V was cut back by 5 bases and J by 15 bases. The CDR3 loop reads CASSRTGRMFF. CDR3 sequence (DNA): TGTGCCAGCAGCAGGACAGGGAGGATGTTCTTC.

The J gene is TRBJ2-3, the V gene TRBV11-2, with D possibly being TRBD1 (6 bases). The length of the CDR3 is 15 residues. Germline V gives CDR1 SGHAT, CDR2 FQNNGV. V lost 4 bases and J 1 base, leaving 12 bases between the germline ends. The CDR3 DNA reads as TGTGCCAGCAGCTCAGGGGCACGAGGCACAGATACGCAGTATTTT. This gives the protein CASSSGARGTDTQYF.

The CDR3 sequence is CASSRRGLPSDEQFF. The CDR3 DNA reads TGTGCCAGCAGTCGGCGGGGTCTCCCCTCTGATGAGCAGTTCTTC. V usage is TRBV6-5 and J usage is TRBJ2-1, with a tentative D call TRBD2 (6 bases). The CDR3 loop spans 15 amino acids. The germline CDR1 and CDR2 sequences are MNHEY and SVGAGI. Trimming stripped 5 bases from V and 8 bases from J, with 19 bases between.

The V gene is TRBV5-4, the J gene TRBJ2-1; TRBD1 might be the D (5 bases). CDR1 and CDR2 (germline): SGHNT, YYREEE (reference sequence). This CDR3 has 15 residues. V was trimmed by 3 bases and J by 2 bases, leaving 12 bases between them. The CDR3 coding sequence is TGTGCCAGCAGCTCGGACAAAATTACCTACAATGAGCAGTTCTTC. Residues: CASSSDKITYNEQFF.

This rearrangement joins TRBV6-6 to TRBJ2-7; weak D call: TRBD2 (6 bases). The CDR3 is 13 amino acids. Germline CDR1 is MNHNY and CDR2 is SVGAGI (reference sequence). V was cut by 4 bases and J by 0 bases, with 7 bases left in between. The CDR3 here is CASSFGSSYEQYF. The CDR3 DNA reads as TGTGCCAGCAGTTTCGGGAGCTCCTACGAGCAGTACTTC.

This chain connects TRBV27 to TRBJ2-1; 7 bases are shared with TRBD2. The CDR3 is 15 residues long. CDR1 MNHEY and CDR2 SMNVEV come from the germline V gene (reference sequence). V shed 4 bases, J shed 4 bases, and the junction held 7 bases outside the gene matches. The DNA of the CDR3 is TGTGCCAGCAGTTCCTCCGGGACTACGTACAATGAGCAGTTCTTC. Its translation: CASSSSGTTYNEQFF.

This clone has only one observation. The chain couples TRBV19 to TRBJ2-5, with D perhaps TRBD1 (6 bases). CDR3 size: 15 residues. Germline CDR1 reads LNHDA; CDR2 reads SQIVND (reference sequence). V was trimmed by 6 bases and J by 5 bases, leaving 19 bases between them. CDR3 nucleotides: TGTGCCAGTAGGGGGGCCACTGGTAGGGTGGAGACCCAGTACTTC. Its protein product is CASRGATGRVETQYF.

A note on this clone: The sample has other DNA sequences that encode this CDR3 too. CDR3 in DNA: TGCGCCAGCAGCTTGGCTAGACAGGACTCTGGAAACACCATATATTTT. Protein product: CASSLARQDSGNTIYF. The gene calls are TRBV5-1 and TRBJ1-3, with D perhaps matching TRBD1 (6 bases). The ends were cut back, 0 bases at V and 0 bases at J, with 10 bases in the middle. The CDR3 loop spans 16 amino acids. CDR1 is SGHRS, CDR2 YFSETQ, per germline.

V usage is TRBV27 and J usage is TRBJ1-6; a weak D match, TRBD1 (5 bases). Germline V lookup: CDR1 MNHEY, CDR2 SMNVEV (reference sequence). With 3 bases removed from V and 3 bases from J, the gap between germline ends came to 12 bases. There are 16 residues in the CDR3. The CDR3 region is CASSFERDHYNSPLHF. The CDR3 coding sequence is TGTGCCAGCAGTTTTGAGCGGGACCACTATAATTCACCCCTCCACTTT.

This chain links TRBV19 with TRBJ2-1; the match to TRBD2 covers 8 bases. V shed 5 bases and J 9 bases; nucleotides not matched to a gene: 15. CDR3 size: 16 residues. The germline CDR1 and CDR2 sequences are LNHDA and SQIVND (reference sequence). The CDR3 loop reads CASSLRREAGVVEQFF. Here the CDR3 DNA reads TGTGCCAGTAGTCTCCGCCGTGAAGCGGGAGTGGTTGAGCAGTTCTTC.

This clone has a handful of counts. The V gene is TRBV6-1, the J gene TRBJ1-2, with 7 bases matching TRBD1. This CDR3 has 16 residues. With 4 bases clipped from V and 0 bases from J, the junction kept 8 bases outside the gene matches. Germline CDR1 reads MNHNS; CDR2 reads SASEGT. This chain's CDR3 is CASSAGKTGTNYGYTF. The CDR3 nucleotides are TGTGCCAGCAGTGCAGGAAAGACAGGGACTAACTATGGCTACACCTTC.

This rearrangement joins TRBV2 to TRBJ2-5; 12 bases agree with TRBD1. CDR1 SNHLY and CDR2 FYNNEI come from the germline V gene. Trimming took 6 bases from V and 4 from J; bases not matched to a gene: 9. The CDR3 runs to 16 residues. The CDR3 protein is CASRGTGGGLGETQYF. In DNA form, the CDR3 reads TGTGCCAGCAGAGGGACAGGGGGCGGATTGGGAGAGACCCAGTACTTC. Complete variable domain (other parts from reference TRBV2 and TRBJ2-5): EPEVTQTPSHQVTQMGQEVILRCVPISNHLYFYWYRQILGQKVEFLVSFYNNEISEKSEIFDDQFSVERPDGSNFTLKIRSTKLEDSAMYFCASRGTGGGLGETQYFGPGTRLLVL.

J is TRBJ1-1 and V is TRBV27; 9 bases agree with TRBD1. The CDR3 totals 15 residues. V was pared by 6 bases and J by 6 bases, with 11 bases of the junction left unmatched. CDR1 is MNHEY and CDR2 is SMNVEV in the germline V gene (reference sequence). The DNA of the CDR3 is TGTGCCAGCAGCCCCCAGGGACAGGGAAGGGCTGAAGCTTTCTTT. This codes for CASSPQGQGRAEAFF.

The chain is built from TRBV6-6 and TRBJ2-3, with D possibly matching TRBD1 (5 bases). Looked up from germline, CDR1 is MNHNY and CDR2 is SVGAGI (reference sequence). The CDR3 totals 15 residues. With 5 bases removed from V and 8 bases from J, the gap between germline ends came to 20 bases. The DNA for the CDR3 is TGTGCCAGCAGTCACACCCCTATACAGGCGGCTACGCAGTATTTT. Residues: CASSHTPIQAATQYF.